This T cell receptor beta chain is from a study of chemoradiotherapy in HPV16-positive cancers. Details on this clone: No antigen is known for it.

The study, taken as a whole, reports: During treatment, candidate HPV-specific clones and E7-related motifs expanded in tumor.

Germline lookup yields CDR1 DFQATT and CDR2 SNEGSKA (reference sequence). The CDR3 has 11 amino acids. V dropped 7 bases and J dropped 3 bases, with 9 bases sitting between them. Generated by immunoSEQ multiplex PCR, the TCRdb table keeps only in-frame clones and is missing some. The table has 20,000 to 30,000 clones, roughly 95% seen once. The chain has TRBV20-1 and TRBJ1-1; a possible D gene is TRBD1 (5 bases). The biological material was taken from a patient who underwent chemoradiotherapy. This clonotype was obtained from a human donor with HPV-associated anogenital cancer. The CDR3 loop reads CSVRDYTEAFF. CDR3 nucleotides: TGCAGTGTCAGGGACTACACTGAAGCTTTCTTT.